These T cell receptor beta chains were read from a single sample in a study of cytomegalovirus exposure and HLA in healthy donors. Some clones are missing from TCRdb's copy, which holds only in-frame ones; the method was immunoSEQ multiplex PCR. This table has 300,000 to 350,000 clones, 88% appearing once. Sequenced input: PBMCs. All receptors come from a man between 25 and 39 years old in good health and CMV-seronegative. The CDR3 runs from the conserved cysteine through the conserved F or W. A D gene is named only where the DNA matches it firmly. The size of a clone is reported for some rows only, either as once, few or many, or as a class for expanded clones.

V	D	length	J	size	DNA	CDR3
TRBV7-2	TRBD1	16	TRBJ2-7	NA	TGTGCCAGCAGCTTATTGAGGACAGGGTTATCCAACGAGCAGTACTTC	CASSLLRTGLSNEQYF
TRBV28	NA	12	TRBJ2-5	NA	TGTGCCAGCAGTTTTCCACAGACAACCCAGTACTTC	CASSFPQTTQYF
TRBV4-1	NA	14	TRBJ1-1	NA	TGCGCCAGCAGCCAACGGACAGTGAACACTGAAGCTTTCTTT	CASSQRTVNTEAFF
TRBV9	TRBD1	15	TRBJ2-4	NA	TGTGCCAGCAGCCCCCAGGGACAGGGACTTAACATTCAGTACTTC	CASSPQGQGLNIQYF
TRBV4-3	TRBD2	15	TRBJ2-1	NA	TGCGCCAGCAGCCAAGATAGCGGGGCCTACAATGAGCAGTTCTTC	CASSQDSGAYNEQFF
TRBV27	NA	15	TRBJ2-4	NA	TGTGCCAGCAGTCTACGAACGCTAGCCAAAAACATTCAGTACTTC	CASSLRTLAKNIQYF
TRBV19	NA	15	TRBJ2-3	NA	TGTGCCAGTAGTATAGGCCAGGGCAGTGCAGATACGCAGTATTTT	CASSIGQGSADTQYF
TRBV9	NA	15	TRBJ2-7	once	TGTGCCAGCAGCGTAGGGGCGGGGGCACTCGGGGAGCAGTACTTC	CASSVGAGALGEQYF
TRBV27	NA	14	TRBJ2-5	NA	TGTGCCAGCGCCACAGGGGTTGGGAGGGAGACCCAGTACTTC	CASATGVGRETQYF
TRBV7-9	NA	13	TRBJ1-1	few	TGTGCCAGCAGTCAGACACAGAACACTGAAGCTTTCTTT	CASSQTQNTEAFF
TRBV10-3	TRBD2	14	TRBJ2-4	NA	TGTGCCTCCGGCGGTCAGCGGGGGAAAAACATTCAGTACTTC	CASGGQRGKNIQYF
TRBV18	TRBD2	14	TRBJ2-1	few	TGTGCCAGCTCACTCAGCGGGGGGACGGCTGAGCAGTTCTTC	CASSLSGGTAEQFF
TRBV2	TRBD1	14	TRBJ1-1	NA	TGTGCCAGCAGACTGACAGGGCTGAACACTGAAGCTTTCTTT	CASRLTGLNTEAFF
TRBV9	TRBD2	16	TRBJ2-1	NA	TGTGCCAGCAGCGTCACCGGGACTAGCGGATCCAATGAGCAGTTCTTC	CASSVTGTSGSNEQFF
TRBV19	TRBD1	16	TRBJ1-4	NA	TGTGCCAGTAGTACGTACGGCGGACAGGGGGCGGGAAAACTGTTTTTT	CASSTYGGQGAGKLFF
TRBV11-2	NA	15	TRBJ2-7	NA	TGTGCCAGCAGCACGAGGGCAGGGAGGTCCTACGAGCAGTACTTC	CASSTRAGRSYEQYF
TRBV2	NA	14	TRBJ1-2	NA	TGTGCCAGCAGACAGGGATGGGTGGACTATGGCTACACCTTC	CASRQGWVDYGYTF
TRBV11-2	NA	17	TRBJ2-7	NA	TGTGCCAGCAGCCTCCGGGACGGACTAACCTTTCCTGGGGAGCAGTACTTC	CASSLRDGLTFPGEQYF
TRBV27	NA	18	TRBJ2-6	NA	TGTGCCAGCAGTTTCAGGGGCGAGCCATTCTCTGGGGCCAACGTCCTGACTTTC	CASSFRGEPFSGANVLTF
TRBV19	NA	14	TRBJ1-2	once	TGTGCCAGTACCCCGGGGGGGGGTGTGAGTGGCTACACCTTC	CASTPGGGVSGYTF
TRBV7-9	NA	14	TRBJ2-7	NA	TGTGCCAGCAGCTTGGCGGGACAGAACTACGAGCAGTACTTC	CASSLAGQNYEQYF
TRBV10-3	NA	17	TRBJ2-5	NA	TGTGCCATCAGTGTCCACTTTCGTAACGGGGGACAAGAGACCCAGTACTTC	CAISVHFRNGGQETQYF
TRBV5-4	NA	13	TRBJ1-1	NA	TGTGCCAGCAGCTTGGGGTATTCAGCTGAAGCTTTCTTT	CASSLGYSAEAFF
TRBV6-5	TRBD1	14	TRBJ2-3	NA	TGTGCCAGCAGTTTGTGGGACAGGCGGGACTCGCAGTATTTT	CASSLWDRRDSQYF
TRBV6-5	NA	15	TRBJ1-2	NA	TGTGCCAGCAGTTCCTCAATAAGGGGCACCTATGGCTACACCTTC	CASSSSIRGTYGYTF
TRBV27	NA	11	TRBJ2-5	NA	TGTGCCAGCACGGACAGATGGACCCAGTACTTC	CASTDRWTQYF
TRBV29-1	TRBD1	14	TRBJ1-2	NA	TGCAGCTCGGGACAGGGGAACTCCAACTATGGCTACACCTTC	CSSGQGNSNYGYTF
TRBV7-9	TRBD1	17	TRBJ2-7	NA	TGTGCCAGCAGCTTAGCGGTGGTCGGGACAGGGTTCGACGAGCAGTACTTC	CASSLAVVGTGFDEQYF
TRBV7-2	NA	13	TRBJ1-1	NA	TGTGCCAGCAGCATACAGGGAAACACTGAAGCTTTCTTT	CASSIQGNTEAFF
TRBV6-1	TRBD1	15	TRBJ1-3	NA	TGTGCCAGCAGACCCGACCGGGACAGGGAGGTCACCATATATTTT	CASRPDRDREVTIYF
TRBV11-2	NA	14	TRBJ1-2	NA	TGTGCCAGCAGCTTAGAGCCAGGGCCATATGGCTACACCTTC	CASSLEPGPYGYTF
TRBV2	TRBD1	13	TRBJ2-2	NA	TGTGCCAGTGACAGGGAGAACACCGGGGAGCTGTTTTTT	CASDRENTGELFF
TRBV10-3	TRBD1	17	TRBJ2-6	NA	TGTGCCATCAGTGAGGAGACAGGGAGCTCTGGGGCCAACGTCCTGACTTTC	CAISEETGSSGANVLTF
TRBV7-8	NA	14	TRBJ1-1	NA	TGTGCCAGCAGCTTGCAGTCCTCGAACACTGAAGCTTTCTTT	CASSLQSSNTEAFF
TRBV27	TRBD1	16	TRBJ1-2	NA	TGTGCCAGCTATCCGGGACAGGGTTTTTTTGACTATGGCTACACCTTC	CASYPGQGFFDYGYTF
TRBV9	NA	15	TRBJ1-4	NA	TGTGCCAGCAGCGCGTCCGTTGCAACTAATGAAAAACTGTTTTTT	CASSASVATNEKLFF
TRBV7-9	NA	15	TRBJ2-3	NA	TGTGCCAGCAGCTTAGAGGGGACACGCACAGATACGCAGTATTTT	CASSLEGTRTDTQYF
TRBV27	NA	12	TRBJ2-7	few	TGTGCCAGCAGTTATCGGGGCTACGAGCAGTACTTC	CASSYRGYEQYF
TRBV6-6	NA	12	TRBJ1-1	NA	TGTGCCAGCAGTTACTCGGACATTGAAGCTTTCTTT	CASSYSDIEAFF
TRBV27	TRBD2	16	TRBJ2-7	NA	TGTGCCAGCAGTTCCCCTAGCGGGGGGCCTTTGGGCGAGCAGTACTTC	CASSSPSGGPLGEQYF
TRBV9	NA	15	TRBJ2-1	NA	TGTGCCAGCAGCGTAATGGGGGACACCAACAATGAGCAGTTCTTC	CASSVMGDTNNEQFF
TRBV9	NA	13	TRBJ2-1	once	TGTGCCAGCAGCGTAGACGGGGTGGATGAGCAGTTCTTC	CASSVDGVDEQFF
TRBV7-6	TRBD1	15	TRBJ2-1	NA	TGTGCCAGCAGCTTAAACAGGGGGTGGAACAATGAGCAGTTCTTC	CASSLNRGWNNEQFF
TRBV6-6	TRBD2	15	TRBJ2-1	NA	TGTGCCAGCAGCACGACTAGCGGGGGGGCGTGGGAGCAGTTCTTC	CASSTTSGGAWEQFF
TRBV7-2	TRBD1	14	TRBJ1-2	NA	TGTGCCAGCACCCCCAGGGGGCTTGTACGTGGCTACACCTTC	CASTPRGLVRGYTF
TRBV27	TRBD1	14	TRBJ1-2	NA	TGTGCCAGCAGTTTCGGGACAGGGGGCGAGGGCTACACCTTC	CASSFGTGGEGYTF
TRBV2	TRBD2	17	TRBJ2-5	NA	TGTGCCAGCAGTGAAAGGGTGCTAGCGGGCCTGCAAGAGACCCAGTACTTC	CASSERVLAGLQETQYF
TRBV19	TRBD2	16	TRBJ2-7	NA	TGTGCCAGTTCCGGGCAGGGAGGGTTCAGCTCCTACGAGCAGTACTTC	CASSGQGGFSSYEQYF
TRBV7-8	TRBD2	15	TRBJ2-7	NA	TGTGCCAGCAGCTTAGTAGGACGGGGGGCCTACGAGCAGTACTTC	CASSLVGRGAYEQYF
TRBV5-1	NA	13	TRBJ1-1	NA	TGCGCCAGCAGCTTGGATATGAACACTGAAGCTTTCTTT	CASSLDMNTEAFF
TRBV4-1	NA	16	TRBJ1-5	once	TGCGCCAGCAGCCTCGGGGGGGGGCTGGGCAATCAGCCCCAGCATTTT	CASSLGGGLGNQPQHF
TRBV29-1	NA	12	TRBJ1-2	NA	TGCAGCGTTAGGGGGAGGGAGTATGGCTACACCTTC	CSVRGREYGYTF
TRBV25-1	NA	14	TRBJ2-2	NA	TGTGCCAGCCTCGGACTCCCGAACACCGGGGAGCTGTTTTTT	CASLGLPNTGELFF
TRBV9	NA	14	TRBJ1-4	few	TGTGCCAGCAGCGTAAGGAGTCTGGATGAAAAACTGTTTTTT	CASSVRSLDEKLFF
TRBV5-1	TRBD1	14	TRBJ2-1	NA	TGCGCCAGCAGCTTGGCGGACAGGAACAATGAGCAGTTCTTC	CASSLADRNNEQFF
TRBV25-1	TRBD1	14	TRBJ2-1	NA	TGTGCCAGCAGTGAGACAGGGTGGATTGATGAGCAGTTCTTC	CASSETGWIDEQFF
TRBV19	NA	14	TRBJ1-5	once	TGTGCCAGTAGTATAGGGGGCTTAAATCAGCCCCAGCATTTT	CASSIGGLNQPQHF
TRBV10-3	NA	15	TRBJ2-7	NA	TGTGCCATCAGTGTTCTTGCTGGAGGTCCCTACGAGCAGTACTTC	CAISVLAGGPYEQYF
TRBV19	NA	15	TRBJ1-1	NA	TGTGCCAGTAGTATCGGAGGGGCCAAGGCCACTGAAGCTTTCTTT	CASSIGGAKATEAFF